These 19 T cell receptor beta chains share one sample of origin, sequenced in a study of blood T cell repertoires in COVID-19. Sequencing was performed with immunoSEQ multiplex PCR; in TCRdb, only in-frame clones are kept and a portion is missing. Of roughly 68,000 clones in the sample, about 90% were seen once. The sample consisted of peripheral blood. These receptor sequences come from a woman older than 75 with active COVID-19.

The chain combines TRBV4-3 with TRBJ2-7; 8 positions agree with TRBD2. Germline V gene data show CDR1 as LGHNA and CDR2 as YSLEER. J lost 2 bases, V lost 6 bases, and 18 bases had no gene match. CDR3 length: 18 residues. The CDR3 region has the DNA TGCGCCAGCAGACGTACAGCGGGTCGGGAGGGCCCACCCTACGAGCAGTACTTC. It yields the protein CASRRTAGREGPPYEQYF.

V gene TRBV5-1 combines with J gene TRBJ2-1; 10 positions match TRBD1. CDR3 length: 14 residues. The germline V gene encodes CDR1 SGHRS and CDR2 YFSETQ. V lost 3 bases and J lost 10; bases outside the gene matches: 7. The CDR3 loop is CASSWDRGTGEQFF. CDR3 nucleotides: TGCGCCAGCAGCTGGGACAGGGGAACCGGAGAGCAGTTCTTC. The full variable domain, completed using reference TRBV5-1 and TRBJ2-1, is KAGVTQTPRYLIKTRGQQVTLSCSPISGHRSVSWYQQTPGQGLQFLFEYFSETQRNKGNFPGRFSGRQFSNSRSEMNVSTLELGDSALYLCASSWDRGTGEQFFGPGTRLTVL.

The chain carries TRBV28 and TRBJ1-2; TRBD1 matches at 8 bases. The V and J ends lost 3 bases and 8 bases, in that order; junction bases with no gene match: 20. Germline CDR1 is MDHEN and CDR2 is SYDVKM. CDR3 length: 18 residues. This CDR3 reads CASSLVGTGGILTRGYTF. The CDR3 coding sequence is TGTGCCAGCAGTTTGGTCGGTACAGGGGGTATCTTGACGAGAGGCTACACCTTC.

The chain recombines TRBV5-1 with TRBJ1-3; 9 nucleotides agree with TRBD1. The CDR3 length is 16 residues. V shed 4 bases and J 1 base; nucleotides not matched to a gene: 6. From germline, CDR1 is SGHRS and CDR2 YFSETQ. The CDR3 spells CASSDEQGASGNTIYF. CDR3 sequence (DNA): TGCGCCAGCAGCGACGAACAGGGGGCATCTGGAAACACCATATATTTT.

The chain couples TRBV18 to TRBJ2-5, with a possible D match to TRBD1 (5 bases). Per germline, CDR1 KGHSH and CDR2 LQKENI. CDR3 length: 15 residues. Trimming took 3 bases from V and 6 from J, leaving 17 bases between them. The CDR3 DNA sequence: TGTGCCAGCTCACCGGGGCAGGCGCCTGTCCAGACCCAGTACTTC. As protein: CASSPGQAPVQTQYF.

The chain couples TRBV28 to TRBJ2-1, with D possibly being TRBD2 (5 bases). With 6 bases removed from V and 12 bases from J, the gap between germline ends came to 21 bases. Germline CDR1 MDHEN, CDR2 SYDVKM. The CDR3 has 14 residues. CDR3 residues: CASREGARNNGQFF. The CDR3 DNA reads TGTGCCAGCAGAGAGGGTGCACGTAACAACGGGCAGTTCTTC.

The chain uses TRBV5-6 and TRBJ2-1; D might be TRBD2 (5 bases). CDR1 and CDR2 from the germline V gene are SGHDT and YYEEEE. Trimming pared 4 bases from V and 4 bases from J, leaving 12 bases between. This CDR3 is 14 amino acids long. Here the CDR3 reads CASSVGSGYNEQFF. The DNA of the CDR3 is TGTGCCAGCAGCGTTGGGTCGGGGTACAATGAGCAGTTCTTC.

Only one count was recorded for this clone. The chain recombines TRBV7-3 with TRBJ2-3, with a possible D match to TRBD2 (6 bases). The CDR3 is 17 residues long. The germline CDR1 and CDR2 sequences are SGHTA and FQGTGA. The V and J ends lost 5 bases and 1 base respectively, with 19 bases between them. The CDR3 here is CASSPHEGGKGTDTQYF. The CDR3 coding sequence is TGTGCCAGCAGCCCGCACGAGGGCGGGAAGGGCACAGATACGCAGTATTTT.

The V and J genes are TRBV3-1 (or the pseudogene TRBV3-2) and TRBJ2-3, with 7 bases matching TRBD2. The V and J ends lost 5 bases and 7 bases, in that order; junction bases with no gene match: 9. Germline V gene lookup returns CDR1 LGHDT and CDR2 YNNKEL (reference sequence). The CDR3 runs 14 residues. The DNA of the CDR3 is TGTGCCAGCAGCGGACTCAGCGGGACGAATACGCAGTATTTT. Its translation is CASSGLSGTNTQYF.

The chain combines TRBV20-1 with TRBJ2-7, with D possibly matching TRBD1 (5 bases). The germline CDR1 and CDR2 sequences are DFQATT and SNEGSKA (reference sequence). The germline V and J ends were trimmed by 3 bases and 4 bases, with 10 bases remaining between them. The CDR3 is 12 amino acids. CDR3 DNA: TGCAGTGCTAGTGGCAGGGTGTACGAGCAGTACTTC. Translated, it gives CSASGRVYEQYF.

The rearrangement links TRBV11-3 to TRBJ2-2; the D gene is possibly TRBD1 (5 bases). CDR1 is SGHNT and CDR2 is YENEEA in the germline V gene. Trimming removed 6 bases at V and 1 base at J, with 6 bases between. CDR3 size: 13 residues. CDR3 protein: CASSQGNTGELFF. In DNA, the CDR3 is TGTGCCAGCAGTCAGGGGAACACCGGGGAGCTGTTTTTT.

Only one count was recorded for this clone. CDR3 loop: CASSPRDSSYEQYF. The CDR3, as DNA: TGTGCCAGCTCACCACGGGACAGCTCCTACGAGCAGTACTTC. This sequence joins TRBV18 and TRBJ2-7, with 7 nucleotides matching TRBD1. This CDR3 is built from 14 residues. The J segment lost 0 bases and the V segment lost 1 base, leaving 0 bases of the junction unmatched. Germline CDR1 and CDR2: KGHSH and LQKENI.

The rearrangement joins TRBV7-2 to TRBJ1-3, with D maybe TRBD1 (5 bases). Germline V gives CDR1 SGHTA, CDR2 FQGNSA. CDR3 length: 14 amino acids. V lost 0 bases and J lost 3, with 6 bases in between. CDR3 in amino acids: CASSLAGDGNTIYF. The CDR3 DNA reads TGTGCCAGCAGCTTAGCAGGGGATGGAAACACCATATATTTT. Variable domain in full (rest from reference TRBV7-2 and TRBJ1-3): GAGVSQSPSNKVTEKGKDVELRCDPISGHTALYWYRQSLGQGLEFLIYFQGNSAPDKSGLPSDRFSAERTGGSVSTLTIQRTQQEDSAVYLCASSLAGDGNTIYFGEGSWLTVV.

The CDR3 nucleotides are TGTGCCAGCAGCTACAGTAGAAATGAGCAGTTCTTC. Protein product: CASSYSRNEQFF. This chain joins TRBV7-2 and TRBJ2-1, with D hard to call. CDR3 length: 12 amino acids. Trimming removed 4 bases at V and 7 bases at J, with 8 bases between. Germline loops: CDR1 SGHTA, CDR2 FQGNSA.

CDR3 amino acids: CASSYSGSKNIQYF. The CDR3 DNA follows: TGTGCCAGCAGTTACTCGGGCAGCAAAAACATTCAGTACTTC. The chain couples TRBV6-2 or TRBV6-3 to TRBJ2-4; no definite D call. The V end was cut by 0 bases, the J end by 3 bases, with 6 bases between. Germline assignment: CDR1 MNHEY and CDR2 SVGEGT. This CDR3 region has 14 residues.

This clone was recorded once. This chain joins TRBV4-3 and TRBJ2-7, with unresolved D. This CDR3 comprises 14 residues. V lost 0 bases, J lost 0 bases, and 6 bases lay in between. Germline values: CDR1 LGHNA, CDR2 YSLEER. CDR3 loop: CASSQEPVSYEQYF. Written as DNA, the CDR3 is TGCGCCAGCAGCCAAGAACCGGTCTCCTACGAGCAGTACTTC.

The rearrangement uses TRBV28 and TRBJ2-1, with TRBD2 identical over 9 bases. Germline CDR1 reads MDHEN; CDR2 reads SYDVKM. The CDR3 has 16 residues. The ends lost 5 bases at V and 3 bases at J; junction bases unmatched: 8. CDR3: CASSPRGLAVYNEQFF. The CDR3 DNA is TGTGCCAGCAGTCCAAGGGGACTAGCAGTCTACAATGAGCAGTTCTTC.

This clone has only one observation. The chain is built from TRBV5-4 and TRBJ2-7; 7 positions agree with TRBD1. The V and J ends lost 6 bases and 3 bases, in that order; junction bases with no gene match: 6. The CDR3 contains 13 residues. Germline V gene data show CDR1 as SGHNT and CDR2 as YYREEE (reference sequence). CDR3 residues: CASTIGTDYEQYF. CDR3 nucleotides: TGTGCCAGCACCATAGGGACAGACTACGAGCAGTACTTC.

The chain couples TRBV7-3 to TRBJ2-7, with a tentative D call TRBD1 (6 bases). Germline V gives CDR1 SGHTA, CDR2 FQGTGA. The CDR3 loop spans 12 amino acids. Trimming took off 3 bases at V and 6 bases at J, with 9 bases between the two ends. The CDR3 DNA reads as TGTGCCAGCAGCTTTCTAGGGGGCGAGCAGTACTTC. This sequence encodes CASSFLGGEQYF.